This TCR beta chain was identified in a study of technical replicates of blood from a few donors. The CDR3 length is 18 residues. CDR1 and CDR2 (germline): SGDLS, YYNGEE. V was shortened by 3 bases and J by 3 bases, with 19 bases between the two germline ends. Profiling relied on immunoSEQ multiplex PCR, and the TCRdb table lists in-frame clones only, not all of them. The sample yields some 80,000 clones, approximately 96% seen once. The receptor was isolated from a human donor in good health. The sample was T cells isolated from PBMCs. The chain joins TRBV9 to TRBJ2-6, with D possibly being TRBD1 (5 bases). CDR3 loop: CASSGPRGQMIGANVLTF. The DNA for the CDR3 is TGTGCCAGCAGCGGACCAAGGGGCCAAATGATTGGGGCCAACGTCCTGACTTTC.